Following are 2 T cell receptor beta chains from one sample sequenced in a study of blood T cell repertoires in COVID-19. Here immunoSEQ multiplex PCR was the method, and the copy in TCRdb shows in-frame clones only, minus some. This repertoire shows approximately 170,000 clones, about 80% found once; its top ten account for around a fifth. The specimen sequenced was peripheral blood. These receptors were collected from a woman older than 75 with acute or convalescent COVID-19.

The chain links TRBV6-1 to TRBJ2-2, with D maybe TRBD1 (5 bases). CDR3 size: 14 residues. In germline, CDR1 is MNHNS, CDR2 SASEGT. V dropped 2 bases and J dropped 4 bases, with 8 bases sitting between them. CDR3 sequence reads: CASSEQGSTGELFF. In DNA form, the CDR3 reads TGTGCCAGCAGTGAACAGGGTAGCACCGGGGAGCTGTTTTTT.

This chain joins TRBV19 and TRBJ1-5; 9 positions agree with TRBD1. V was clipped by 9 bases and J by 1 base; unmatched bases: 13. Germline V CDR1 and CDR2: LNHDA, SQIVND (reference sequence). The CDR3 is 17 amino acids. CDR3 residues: CASSGFRDRVSNQPQHF. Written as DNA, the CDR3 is TGTGCCAGCAGTGGCTTCCGGGACAGGGTAAGCAATCAGCCCCAGCATTTT.